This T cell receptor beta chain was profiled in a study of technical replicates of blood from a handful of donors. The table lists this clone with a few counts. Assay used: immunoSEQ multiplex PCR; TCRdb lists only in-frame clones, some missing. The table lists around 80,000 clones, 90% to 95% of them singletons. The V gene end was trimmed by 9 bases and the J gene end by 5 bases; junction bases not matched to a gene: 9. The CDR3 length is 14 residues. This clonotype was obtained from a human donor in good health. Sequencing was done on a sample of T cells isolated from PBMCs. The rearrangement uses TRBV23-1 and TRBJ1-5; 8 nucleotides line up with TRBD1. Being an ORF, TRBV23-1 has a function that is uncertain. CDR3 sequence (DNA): TGCGCCAGGGGAAGACAGGGGCGATATCAGCCCCAGCATTTT. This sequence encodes CARGRQGRYQPQHF.